These 10 T cell receptor beta chains originate from one sample sequenced in a study of T cell responses to AZD1222 COVID-19 vaccine (dated by TCRdb to the early 2020s). Library preparation used the immunoSEQ multiplex PCR assay. The table was pulled from immuneACCESS by TCRdb, which kept in-frame rearrangements only. Such tables lose some clones; where checked, under half of the loss comes from unresolved V genes, and the rest has no known cause. The sample table contains 150,000 or so clones; only one count was recorded for about 91% of them. Under 5% of the sample is held by the ten biggest clonotypes. Taken with the paper, the label for time point translates to: baseline before first vaccination. The sample here was peripheral blood, taken on day 0 of AZD1222 vaccination. The receptors were gathered from an adult in good health.

The rearrangement uses TRBV27 and TRBJ2-1, with 8 bases matching TRBD2. CDR1 and CDR2 from the germline V gene are MNHEY and SMNVEV (reference sequence). This CDR3 is 16 amino acids long. V was pared by 7 bases and J by 7 bases, with 15 bases of the junction left unmatched. The CDR3 DNA reads TGTGCCAGCAAAGAACTCGGGACTAGTTTTAAGAATGAGCAGTTCTTC. This codes for CASKELGTSFKNEQFF.

This clone was seen once. The rearrangement joins TRBV6-6 to TRBJ2-1, with 12 bases fitting TRBD2. V shed 6 bases and J 6 bases; nucleotides not matched to a gene: 6. The CDR3 loop spans 15 amino acids. Germline assignment: CDR1 MNHNY and CDR2 SVGAGI (reference sequence). DNA for the CDR3: TGTGCCAGCAGCTATCTAGCGGGAGGGATCAATGAGCAGTTCTTC. Translation: CASSYLAGGINEQFF.

The chain recombines TRBV7-8 with TRBJ2-1; 15 bases are shared with TRBD2. The V segment lost 5 bases and the J segment 5 bases; nucleotides outside the gene matches: 7. The CDR3 is made up of 17 amino acids. Per the germline V gene, CDR1 is SGHVS and CDR2 is FQNEAQ. The CDR3 loop is CASSKRRTSGRDNEQFF. Written as DNA, the CDR3 is TGTGCCAGCAGCAAGCGTAGGACTAGCGGGAGGGACAATGAGCAGTTCTTC.

The chain links TRBV4-1 to TRBJ2-7, with a possible D match to TRBD2 (5 bases). There are 13 residues in the CDR3. From germline, CDR1 is MGHRA and CDR2 YSYEKL. V lost 1 base, J lost 2 bases, and 6 bases lay in between. CDR3 in amino acids: CASSQAGTYEQYF. As DNA, the CDR3 is TGCGCCAGCAGCCAAGCGGGAACCTACGAGCAGTACTTC.

The CDR3 sequence is CASSEGGINTEAFF. The CDR3 coding sequence is TGTGCCAGCAGTGAAGGGGGGATTAACACTGAAGCTTTCTTT. The V and J genes are TRBV6-1 and TRBJ1-1, with a tentative D call TRBD1 (5 bases). Germline CDR1 and CDR2: MNHNS and SASEGT. V shed 1 base and J shed 2 bases, with 8 bases lying between them. CDR3 length equals 14 residues.

The V gene is TRBV7-9, the J gene TRBJ2-5; possible D gene TRBD2, 6 bases. The germline V and J ends were trimmed by 3 bases and 0 bases, with 11 bases remaining between them. The CDR3 is made up of 15 amino acids. The germline V gene has CDR1 SEHNR and CDR2 FQNEAQ (reference sequence). The CDR3 is CASSFGSGDQETQYF. For the CDR3, the DNA is TGTGCCAGCAGCTTCGGTAGCGGAGACCAAGAGACCCAGTACTTC.

A few counts support this clone. The J gene is TRBJ1-1, the V gene TRBV19; D is unresolved. CDR3 length: 13 amino acids. Germline CDR1 and CDR2: LNHDA and SQIVND (reference sequence). V was shortened by 2 bases and J by 4 bases, with 8 bases between the two germline ends. The CDR3 region has the DNA TGTGCCAGTAGTATACTAAGTGGCACTGAAGCTTTCTTT. Protein sequence: CASSILSGTEAFF.

The chain combines TRBV27 with TRBJ2-3, with D unclear. Germline lookup yields CDR1 MNHEY and CDR2 SMNVEV (reference sequence). The CDR3 totals 15 residues. V lost 4 bases to trimming and J lost 0 bases, with 11 bases between them. CDR3 nucleotide sequence: TGTGCCAGCAGTTCCATGACGGAGAGCACAGATACGCAGTATTTT. Encoded protein: CASSSMTESTDTQYF.

The chain uses TRBV4-3 and TRBJ1-3; D is possibly TRBD1 (5 bases). The V end was cut by 0 bases, the J end by 0 bases, with 15 bases between. The CDR3 extends over 18 amino acids. Germline V gene sequence: CDR1 LGHNA, CDR2 YSLEER. CDR3 DNA: TGCGCCAGCAGCCAAGATTTCATTTGGGGACCCTCTGGAAACACCATATATTTT. This sequence encodes CASSQDFIWGPSGNTIYF.

A few counts support this clone. The rearrangement uses TRBV12-3 or TRBV12-4 and TRBJ2-1, with D uncertain. The CDR3 length is 12 residues. V was pared by 7 bases and J by 3 bases, with 7 bases between. CDR3 in amino acids: CASIDIYNEQFF. In nucleotides, the CDR3 is TGTGCCAGCATTGACATCTACAATGAGCAGTTCTTC.